The 17 T cell receptor beta chains below come from one sample, sequenced in a study of cytomegalovirus exposure and HLA in healthy donors. Primers included in the PCR were 60 Vbeta and 13 Jbeta primers. Assay used: immunoSEQ multiplex PCR; TCRdb lists only in-frame clones, some missing. The sample has 120,000 to 150,000 clones, about 66% seen once. The specimen sequenced was PBMCs. These TCRs come from a male donor in good health and CMV-seronegative.

The sample holds one count of this clone. The V call is TRBV6-4, the J call TRBJ1-1; TRBD1 might be the D (5 bases). Germline V gene sequence: CDR1 MRHNA, CDR2 SNTAGT. This CDR3 comprises 13 residues. Trimming pared 5 bases from V and 5 bases from J, leaving 12 bases between. Written as DNA, the CDR3 is TGTGCCAGCAGTCCATTCCGGGGGACTGAAGCTTTCTTT. It yields the protein CASSPFRGTEAFF.

This clone was counted once. V usage is TRBV2 and J usage is TRBJ2-5, with D unresolved. The CDR3 consists of 12 residues. The V gene's germline CDR1 is SNHLY and CDR2 FYNNEI. Trimming pared 7 bases from V and 1 base from J, leaving 7 bases between. As DNA, the CDR3 is TGTGCCAGCAAGCGCAGCCAAGAGACCCAGTACTTC. It is translated as CASKRSQETQYF.

In its sample, this clone was seen a few times. This sequence joins TRBV7-9 and TRBJ1-3; TRBD1 matches at 7 bases. V trimming: 8 bases; J trimming: 0 bases; junction bases outside the gene matches: 1. This CDR3 contains 13 residues. Germline CDR1 and CDR2: SEHNR and FQNEAQ (reference sequence). This CDR3 reads CASRQGSGNTIYF. CDR3 coding DNA: TGTGCCAGCCGACAGGGCTCTGGAAACACCATATATTTT.

This clone was seen a handful of times. The chain links TRBV10-2 to TRBJ1-1; D might be TRBD1 (5 bases). CDR1 is WSHSY and CDR2 is SAAADI in the germline V gene. The CDR3 runs to 16 residues. V was cut by 6 bases and J by 3 bases, with 20 bases left in between. The CDR3: CASRPRARQTDTEAFF. For the CDR3, the DNA is TGCGCCAGCAGGCCAAGGGCCCGACAGACCGACACTGAAGCTTTCTTT.

The rearrangement links TRBV2 to TRBJ2-5; 9 nucleotides match TRBD2. V trimming: 5 bases; J trimming: 3 bases; junction bases outside the gene matches: 4. The CDR3 sequence is 14 residues long. In germline, CDR1 is SNHLY, CDR2 FYNNEI. The CDR3 coding sequence is TGTGCCAGCAGTACGGCGGGGGGGGAAGAGACCCAGTACTTC. It yields the protein CASSTAGGEETQYF.

This chain links TRBV7-9 with TRBJ2-7; 8 nucleotides line up with TRBD1. Germline V gene lookup returns CDR1 SEHNR and CDR2 FQNEAQ (reference sequence). J gave up 6 bases and V 5 bases, and 9 bases lay outside the gene matches. The CDR3 runs to 14 residues. The CDR3 spells CASSPDRDGGEQYF. CDR3 nucleotide sequence: TGTGCCAGCAGCCCGGACAGGGATGGAGGCGAGCAGTACTTC.

The chain joins TRBV7-2 to TRBJ2-2, with 9 positions matching TRBD2. The V segment lost 5 bases and the J segment 5 bases; nucleotides outside the gene matches: 3. Germline CDR1 SGHTA, CDR2 FQGNSA. The CDR3 runs 14 residues. The CDR3 spells CASSPGLATGELFF. Written as DNA, the CDR3 is TGTGCCAGCAGCCCGGGACTAGCTACCGGGGAGCTGTTTTTT.

The chain links TRBV15 to TRBJ1-4; the match to TRBD1 covers 8 bases. Germline assignment: CDR1 LNHNV and CDR2 YYDKDF (reference sequence). The CDR3 contains 14 residues. After removal of 1 base from V and 7 bases from J, the junction contained 2 bases not matched to a gene. This CDR3 is CATSRVTGGEKLFF. The CDR3 region has the DNA TGTGCCACCAGCAGAGTTACAGGGGGTGAAAAACTGTTTTTT.

The rearrangement joins TRBV4-1 to TRBJ1-4; 8 bases align to TRBD1. Germline trimming cut 3 bases from V and 3 bases from J; bases unmatched to any gene: 6. Per the germline V gene, CDR1 is MGHRA and CDR2 is YSYEKL. CDR3 length equals 16 residues. DNA for the CDR3: TGCGCCAGCAGCCACGGAAGGACAGGGTCTAATGAAAAACTGTTTTTT. It is translated as CASSHGRTGSNEKLFF.

The V call is TRBV5-1, the J call TRBJ2-1, with D maybe TRBD1 (5 bases). Germline V CDR1 and CDR2: SGHRS, YFSETQ. The CDR3 loop spans 15 amino acids. Trimming left V 0 bases short and J 7 bases short, with 14 bases between. Here the CDR3 DNA reads TGCGCCAGCAGCTTGGCCGCCGCAGGGTATAATGAGCAGTTCTTC. It translates to CASSLAAAGYNEQFF.

This clone was seen only once. The CDR3 sequence: CASMDRGLYEQYF. CDR3 coding DNA: TGTGCCAGCATGGATAGGGGTCTTTACGAGCAGTACTTC. The rearrangement joins TRBV27 to TRBJ2-7, with a possible D match to TRBD1 (5 bases). The CDR3 sequence is 13 residues long. Trimming left V 7 bases short and J 4 bases short, with 14 bases between. The germline gives CDR1 MNHEY, CDR2 SMNVEV (reference sequence).

CDR3 bases: TGTGCCAGCAGTTACGTCGGCAGGACCTACGAGCAGTACTTC. It codes for CASSYVGRTYEQYF. The chain has TRBV6-5 and TRBJ2-7, with unresolved D. Trimming took off 2 bases at V and 2 bases at J, with 10 bases between the two ends. CDR1 and CDR2 (germline): MNHEY, SVGAGI. The CDR3 is made up of 14 amino acids.

The V call is TRBV7-6, the J call TRBJ1-1; D is perhaps TRBD1 (5 bases). The CDR3 extends over 14 amino acids. Germline loops: CDR1 SGHVS, CDR2 FNYEAQ. Trimming took off 1 base at V and 4 bases at J, with 10 bases between the two ends. The CDR3 DNA reads as TGTGCCAGCAGCTTAGGGGGGGGAGGCACTGAAGCTTTCTTT. Translating it yields CASSLGGGGTEAFF.

The CDR3 DNA reads TGCAGCGTTGAAACTCGAGCACAGGGGAGTTCGGGGGACACTGAAGCTTTCTTT. Its translation is CSVETRAQGSSGDTEAFF. This chain connects TRBV29-1 to TRBJ1-1; 7 bases agree with TRBD1. The CDR3 is 18 amino acids. Germline V CDR1 and CDR2: SQVTM, ANQGSEA. The ends lost 2 bases at V and 3 bases at J; junction bases unmatched: 18.

The J gene is TRBJ1-4, the V gene TRBV27, with TRBD1 matching 9 bases. The length of the CDR3 is 15 residues. Losses at the gene ends were 5 bases for V and 8 bases for J; bases not matched to a gene: 9. From germline, CDR1 is MNHEY and CDR2 SMNVEV (reference sequence). CDR3 sequence: CASSHSGQGSEKLFF. CDR3 bases: TGTGCCAGCAGTCACTCGGGACAGGGCAGCGAAAAACTGTTTTTT.

The chain uses TRBV5-4 and TRBJ1-2; no clear D. Germline assignment: CDR1 SGHNT and CDR2 YYREEE (reference sequence). The CDR3 is 16 residues long. V lost 4 bases, J lost 2 bases, and 18 bases lay in between. DNA for the CDR3: TGTGCCAGCAGCCTCCCACGGGAGCAGATCAACTATGGCTACACCTTC. This sequence encodes CASSLPREQINYGYTF.

This clone has a handful of counts. V is TRBV4-1 and J is TRBJ2-5; TRBD2 matches at 10 bases. The DNA end is more similar to TRBJ2-7, so the J call may be wrong. CDR3 length equals 14 residues. The germline V gene encodes CDR1 MGHRA and CDR2 YSYEKL. The CDR3 region has the DNA TGCGCCAGCAGCTCAACTAGCGGGGTGAACGAGCAGTACTTC. Protein product: CASSSTSGVNEQYF.